What follows are 7 T cell receptor beta chains derived from one specimen sequenced in a study of blood T cell repertoires in COVID-19. Using immunoSEQ multiplex PCR, the repertoire was profiled, and TCRdb retains in-frame clones only, with some absent. This table has under 75,000 clones, approximately 80% appearing once. Input material: peripheral blood. The source of these receptors is a woman of 80 years or more with active or convalescent COVID-19.

The rearrangement links TRBV6-4 to TRBJ2-3, with 7 nucleotides matching TRBD2. The CDR3 totals 15 residues. V lost 3 bases and J lost 2; bases outside the gene matches: 5. The V gene's germline CDR1 is MRHNA and CDR2 SNTAGT. In nucleotides, the CDR3 is TGTGCCAGCAGTGAGAATAGCGGGTACACAGATACGCAGTATTTT. It specifies CASSENSGYTDTQYF.

The chain employs TRBV11-2 and TRBJ1-1, with a possible D match to TRBD1 (5 bases). CDR1 and CDR2 (germline): SGHAT, FQNNGV. The CDR3 loop spans 14 amino acids. The V end lost 1 base, the J end lost 4 bases, and 10 bases lay between the germline ends. CDR3 loop: CASSLVGAGTEAFF. DNA of the CDR3: TGTGCCAGCAGCTTAGTAGGGGCAGGCACTGAAGCTTTCTTT.

The chain joins TRBV7-9 to TRBJ2-1; 8 positions agree with TRBD2. V lost 5 bases and J lost 7; bases outside the gene matches: 10. Germline V gives CDR1 SEHNR, CDR2 FQNEAQ (reference sequence). This CDR3 region has 15 residues. The CDR3 region is CASSHSGVLENEQFF. The CDR3 nucleotides are TGTGCCAGCAGCCATAGCGGGGTGCTCGAAAATGAGCAGTTCTTC.

The chain combines TRBV6-6 with TRBJ1-4, with D possibly matching TRBD1 (6 bases). Per the germline V gene, CDR1 is MNHNY and CDR2 is SVGAGI (reference sequence). This CDR3 is built from 15 residues. The ends were cut back, 8 bases at V and 6 bases at J, with 19 bases in the middle. The CDR3 sequence is CASRPRGGRDEKLFF. As DNA, the CDR3 is TGTGCCAGCCGACCCCGGGGGGGGCGAGATGAAAAACTGTTTTTT.

There are a few counts of this clone. The chain combines TRBV19 with TRBJ1-2; 9 nucleotides agree with TRBD1. J was trimmed by 4 bases and V by 5 bases; bases with no gene match: 8. The CDR3 sequence is 15 residues long. Germline values: CDR1 LNHDA, CDR2 SQIVND (reference sequence). The CDR3 nucleotides are TGTGCCAGTAGTCCACGGACAGGGGTTGCCTATGGCTACACCTTC. It specifies CASSPRTGVAYGYTF.

This clone occurred a few times. The chain couples TRBV27 to TRBJ2-2, with D possibly matching TRBD1 (6 bases). V was clipped by 7 bases and J by 4 bases, with 13 bases between them. The CDR3 has 14 residues. The germline V gene has CDR1 MNHEY and CDR2 SMNVEV (reference sequence). DNA of the CDR3: TGTGCCAGCATTGACAGGTCTGGCACCGGGGAGCTGTTTTTT. Translating gives CASIDRSGTGELFF.

The chain carries TRBV2 and TRBJ1-5, with TRBD1 as a possible D gene (6 bases). Germline loops: CDR1 SNHLY, CDR2 FYNNEI. This CDR3 contains 14 residues. The germline V and J ends were trimmed by 7 bases and 1 base, with 11 bases remaining between them. The CDR3 DNA is TGTGCCAGCACAGGGGATGGGAGCAATCAGCCCCAGCATTTT. The encoded protein is CASTGDGSNQPQHF.